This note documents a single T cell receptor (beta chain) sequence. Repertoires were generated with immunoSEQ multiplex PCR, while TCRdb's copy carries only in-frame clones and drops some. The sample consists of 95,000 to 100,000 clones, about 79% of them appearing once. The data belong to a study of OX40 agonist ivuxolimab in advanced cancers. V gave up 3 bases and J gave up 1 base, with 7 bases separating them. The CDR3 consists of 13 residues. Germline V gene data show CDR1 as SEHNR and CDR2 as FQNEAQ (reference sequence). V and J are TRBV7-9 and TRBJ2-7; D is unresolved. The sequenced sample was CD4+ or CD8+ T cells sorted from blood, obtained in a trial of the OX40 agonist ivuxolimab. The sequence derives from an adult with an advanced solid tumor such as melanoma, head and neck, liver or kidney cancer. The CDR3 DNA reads TGTGCCAGCAGCTTTGTGGGGTCCTACGAGCAGTACTTC. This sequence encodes CASSFVGSYEQYF.